The T cell receptor beta chain described here comes from a study of T cell changes during pregnancy in multiple sclerosis. Repertoires were generated with immunoSEQ multiplex PCR, while TCRdb's copy carries only in-frame clones and drops some. The table includes tens of thousands of clones, 90% to 95% detected once. Germline V gives CDR1 MNHEY, CDR2 SVGAGI. V gave up 5 bases and J gave up 2 bases; unmatched junction bases: 2. The CDR3 extends over 14 amino acids. The sequence was obtained from a female donor in good health, enrolled as a control in a pregnancy study. This chain links TRBV6-5 with TRBJ2-1, with TRBD2 matching 8 bases. The sample was peripheral blood, taken in the first trimester of pregnancy. CDR3 region: CASSTSGAYNEQFF. As DNA, the CDR3 is TGTGCCAGCAGTACTAGCGGAGCCTACAATGAGCAGTTCTTC.